The present T cell receptor (beta chain) was sequenced within a study of human T cells and chemical hapten exposure. Study-wide background: Donors were sensitized with 2% DPC on the upper inner arm.

The V gene lost 3 bases and the J gene lost 7 bases, with 18 bases spanning the gap. CDR1 is SQVTM, CDR2 ANQGSEA, per germline. This CDR3 comprises 14 residues. On this clonotype itself: What it binds is unknown.

TCRdb called the RACE reads again in MiXCR, with one record for every CDR3 protein. The sample contains more than 100,000 distinct CDR3 sequences, 13% of which appear only once. The sample's time point: pre-sensitization, week 0. This sample's treatment: therapeutic diphenylcyclopropenone sensitization with weekly scalp DPC. Overall study results and limits: Alopecia affected the donors, so their immune response may differ from healthy people's. Significantly more large CDR3 similarity clusters were formed by expanded TCRs than by controls. After DPC sensitization, TCRs above 1 in 1000 frequency showed no change.

This sequence joins TRBV29-1 and TRBJ2-5; maybe TRBD1 (6 bases). Sample: whole blood, taken in connection with sensitization to the hapten diphenylcyclopropenone (DPC). The source of this sequence is a woman in her late teens or twenties with alopecia areata. Some clones in this sample may be carry-over from other donors' samples. The CDR3 DNA sequence: TGCAGCGTTGAGGGGACAAGAAACGGAGGGACCCAGTACTTC. It translates to CSVEGTRNGGTQYF.